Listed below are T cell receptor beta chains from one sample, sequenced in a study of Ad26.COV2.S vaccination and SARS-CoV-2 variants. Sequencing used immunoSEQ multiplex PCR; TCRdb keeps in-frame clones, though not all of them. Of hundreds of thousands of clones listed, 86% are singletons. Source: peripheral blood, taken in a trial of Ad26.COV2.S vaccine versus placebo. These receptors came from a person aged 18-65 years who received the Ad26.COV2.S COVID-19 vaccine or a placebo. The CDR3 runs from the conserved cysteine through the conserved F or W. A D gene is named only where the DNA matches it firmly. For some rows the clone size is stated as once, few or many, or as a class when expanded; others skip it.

CAWSGGRVIYNEQFF TGTGCCTGGAGTGGCGGGAGGGTTATCTACAATGAGCAGTTCTTC TRBJ2-1 TRBD2 TRBV30 -
CASSLGDTPSTDTQYF TGCGCCAGCAGCTTGGGGGACACCCCTAGCACAGATACGCAGTATTTT TRBJ2-3 - TRBV5-1 -
CASRLPGQGNEQYF TGTGCCAGCAGGCTCCCGGGACAGGGGAACGAGCAGTACTTC TRBJ2-7 TRBD1 TRBV2 -
CASSRDTSGFYNEQFF TGTGCCAGTAGTAGGGACACTAGCGGATTTTACAATGAGCAGTTCTTC TRBJ2-1 TRBD2 TRBV19 -
CASSPTGTNYGYTF TGTGCCAGCAGTCCGACAGGAACTAACTATGGCTACACCTTC TRBJ1-2 - TRBV5-4 -
CASSYINDNQPQHF TGTGCCAGCAGTTACATCAATGACAATCAGCCCCAGCATTTT TRBJ1-5 - TRBV6-2/TRBV6-3 -
CASSEARGGNQPQHF TGTGCCAGCAGTGAGGCCAGGGGGGGCAATCAGCCCCAGCATTTT TRBJ1-5 TRBD1 TRBV2 few
CASARQGAAGANVLTF TGTGCCAGTGCCAGACAGGGGGCGGCTGGGGCCAACGTCCTGACTTTC TRBJ2-6 TRBD1 TRBV19 -
CASSHLYDGNYGYTF TGCGCCAGCAGCCACCTTTACGACGGTAACTATGGCTACACCTTC TRBJ1-2 - TRBV4-1 -
CIFSDTSEAFF TGTATTTTTTCGGACACCTCTGAAGCTTTCTTT TRBJ1-1 - TRBV6-5 -
CASSDGGSNQPQHF TGCGCCAGCAGCGATGGAGGCAGCAATCAGCCCCAGCATTTT TRBJ1-5 - TRBV5-1 -
CASSLIGLTNEKLFF TGTGCCAGCAGTTTGATCGGACTTACCAATGAAAAACTGTTTTTT TRBJ1-4 - TRBV28 -
CASSYSSGANVLTF TGTGCCAGCAGTTACTCCTCGGGTGCCAACGTCCTGACTTTC TRBJ2-6 - TRBV6-6 -
CASSRNEQFF TGCGCCAGCAGTCGAAATGAGCAGTTCTTC TRBJ2-1 - TRBV23-1 -
CASSQRGRDSFYEQYF TGTGCCAGCAGTCAACGCGGGAGGGACAGCTTCTACGAGCAGTACTTC TRBJ2-7 TRBD2 TRBV11-2 -
CASSEAVGIQPQHF TGTGCCAGCAGTGAAGCGGTAGGGATTCAGCCCCAGCATTTT TRBJ1-5 - TRBV2 -
CASSQTRTSGDEQFF TGTGCCAGCAGCCAAACCCGGACTAGCGGGGATGAGCAGTTCTTC TRBJ2-1 TRBD2 TRBV3-1/TRBV3-2 -
CASTPQGGALHTEAFF TGTGCCAGTACCCCCCAAGGGGGGGCCCTCCACACTGAAGCTTTCTTT TRBJ1-1 - TRBV19 once
CASSTGTSGREQFF TGTGCCAGCAGCACGGGGACTAGCGGCCGTGAGCAGTTCTTC TRBJ2-1 TRBD2 TRBV7-2 -
CASSDRGGTEAFF TGTGCCAGCTCAGACAGGGGCGGGACTGAAGCTTTCTTT TRBJ1-1 TRBD1 TRBV18 -
CASSTRLGAFF TGTGCCAGCAGTACCAGACTGGGGGCTTTCTTT TRBJ1-1 - TRBV5-6 -
CASFTGNTDTQYF TGCGCCAGCTTTACCGGGAACACAGATACGCAGTATTTT TRBJ2-3 - TRBV5-1 once
CASRRQESNYNEQFF TGCGCCAGCAGGCGACAGGAAAGTAACTACAATGAGCAGTTCTTC TRBJ2-1 - TRBV4-1 -
CASSSPQGGIDGYTF TGTGCCAGCAGTTCTCCGCAGGGGGGTATTGATGGCTACACCTTC TRBJ1-2 TRBD1 TRBV28 -
CASNPGGTGELFF TGTGCCAGCAACCCCGGGGGGACCGGGGAGCTGTTTTTT TRBJ2-2 TRBD2 TRBV6-6 -
CASSSDRGHEAFF TGTGCCAGCAGCTCGGACAGGGGTCATGAAGCTTTCTTT TRBJ1-1 TRBD1 TRBV7-8 -
CASSPVDRLYEQYF TGTGCCAGCAGCCCAGTGGACCGCCTCTACGAGCAGTACTTC TRBJ2-7 - TRBV7-2 once
CASSLYYGGSGRDEQYF TGTGCCAGCAGTTTGTATTATGGCGGGTCGGGAAGAGACGAGCAGTACTTC TRBJ2-7 - TRBV27 -
CASSTPGLETQYF TGTGCCAGCAGTACCCCGGGCCTGGAGACCCAGTACTTC TRBJ2-5 - TRBV6-6 few
CASSPRRGRVTGELFF TGTGCCAGCAGCCCGAGACGTGGGAGGGTTACCGGGGAGCTGTTTTTT TRBJ2-2 TRBD2 TRBV9 once
CASSPGTGNEAFF TGTGCCAGCTCACCCGGGACGGGAAATGAAGCTTTCTTT TRBJ1-1 - TRBV18 -
CASKFESGLATEAFF TGTGCCAGCAAATTCGAGTCAGGCCTCGCGACTGAAGCTTTCTTT TRBJ1-1 - TRBV6-5 -
CASSIPGQGWGTEAFF TGTGCCAGTAGTATCCCGGGACAGGGTTGGGGCACTGAAGCTTTCTTT TRBJ1-1 TRBD1 TRBV19 -
CAWSSPGGSQHF TGTGCCTGGAGTTCCCCTGGGGGATCCCAGCATTTT TRBJ1-5 - TRBV30 -
CASSLERAQDTQYF TGTGCCAGCAGCCTGGAGCGGGCGCAAGATACGCAGTATTTT TRBJ2-3 - TRBV11-2 -
CASSYITGYEQYF TGTGCCAGCAGTTACATTACAGGATACGAGCAGTACTTC TRBJ2-7 - TRBV6-2/TRBV6-3 -
CASSDHGTGTYEQYF TGTGCCAGCAGCGACCACGGGACAGGAACCTACGAGCAGTACTTC TRBJ2-7 TRBD1 TRBV6-2/TRBV6-3 -
CASSLAAGATDLLYEQYF TGCGCCAGCAGCTTGGCGGCAGGGGCAACGGATCTTCTATACGAGCAGTACTTC TRBJ2-7 - TRBV5-1 -
CATTDREGSPLHF TGCGCCACTACTGACAGGGAGGGGTCACCCCTCCACTTT TRBJ1-6 TRBD1 TRBV10-2 -
CASSAKREYMSRAFF TGTGCCAGCAGCGCAAAGAGGGAGTACATGAGCCGAGCTTTCTTT TRBJ1-1 - TRBV21-1 -
CASSDIAGGVREKLFF TGTGCCAGCAGTGATATAGCCGGGGGGGTTCGAGAAAAACTGTTTTTT TRBJ1-4 - TRBV25-1 -
CASRGTSGSYNEQFF TGTGCCAGCAGGGGGACTAGCGGGAGCTACAATGAGCAGTTCTTC TRBJ2-1 TRBD2 TRBV28 -
CASSIGRDLETQYF TGTGCCAGTAGTATCGGGCGAGACTTAGAGACCCAGTACTTC TRBJ2-5 - TRBV19 -
CASSVTAPGDYGYTF TGTGCCAGTAGCGTGACAGCTCCGGGGGACTATGGCTACACCTTC TRBJ1-2 - TRBV19 once
CASSSRQLDYEQYF TGTGCCAGCAGCTCACGACAGCTAGACTACGAGCAGTACTTC TRBJ2-7 - TRBV9 -
CATSEQGNQHGGYTF TGTGCCACCAGTGAACAGGGGAATCAACACGGTGGCTACACCTTC TRBJ1-2 TRBD1 TRBV24-1 -
CASSVAQRVQSEPWYGYTF TGTGCCAGCAGCGTAGCCCAAAGGGTTCAGAGCGAGCCTTGGTATGGCTACACCTTC TRBJ1-2 - TRBV9 once
CASSPRRQGTEKLFF TGTGCCAGCAGCCCCCGCCGGCAGGGGACTGAAAAACTGTTTTTT TRBJ1-4 - TRBV7-9 -
CSVGTSRQETQYF TGCAGCGTTGGGACTAGTAGGCAAGAGACCCAGTACTTC TRBJ2-5 TRBD2 TRBV29-1 -
CASSPPGREWYGYTF TGTGCCAGCAGCCCCCCGGGACGGGAATGGTATGGCTACACCTTC TRBJ1-2 - TRBV7-9 -
CASSQDTDSYNEQFF TGTGCCAGCAGCCAAGATACGGACAGCTACAATGAGCAGTTCTTC TRBJ2-1 - TRBV3-1/TRBV3-2 few
CASSVGGGGTATNEKLFF TGTGCCAGCAGCGTAGGTGGGGGCGGCACTGCAACTAATGAAAAACTGTTTTTT TRBJ1-4 - TRBV9 -
CASSLDGYTNYGYTF TGTGCCAGCAGCTTAGATGGGTATACTAACTATGGCTACACCTTC TRBJ1-2 - TRBV11-2 -
CASSVGGSDTEAFF TGTGCCAGCAGCGTAGGGGGTTCTGACACTGAAGCTTTCTTT TRBJ1-1 - TRBV9 -
CASSMGIGANYGYTF TGTGCCAGTAGTATGGGTATAGGAGCTAACTATGGCTACACCTTC TRBJ1-2 - TRBV19 -
CASSSRTGGGSGHGYTF TGTGCCAGCAGCTCCCGGACAGGGGGGGGTTCTGGACATGGCTACACCTTC TRBJ1-2 TRBD1 TRBV11-2 -
CAISGTSGRRTDTQYF TGTGCCATTTCCGGGACTAGCGGGAGACGGACAGATACGCAGTATTTT TRBJ2-3 TRBD2 TRBV10-3 -
CATSDPGRQETQYF TGTGCCACCAGTGATCCGGGACGGCAAGAGACCCAGTACTTC TRBJ2-5 - TRBV24-1 -
CATSDAGPIETQYF TGTGCCACCAGTGACGCGGGACCAATAGAGACCCAGTACTTC TRBJ2-5 - TRBV24-1 -